A single sample gave rise to the 32 T cell receptor beta chains below, sequenced in a study of OX40 agonist ivuxolimab in advanced cancers. TCRdb's copy holds only in-frame clones and misses some; the assay was immunoSEQ multiplex PCR. The table includes 55,000 to 70,000 clones, about 88% detected once. This material consisted of CD4+ or CD8+ T cells sorted from blood, taken in a trial of the OX40 agonist ivuxolimab. All receptors derive from an adult with an advanced solid tumor such as melanoma, head and neck, liver or kidney cancer.

V gene TRBV19 combines with J gene TRBJ1-6; D might be TRBD1 (6 bases). Germline CDR1 is LNHDA and CDR2 is SQIVND (reference sequence). V lost 7 bases, J lost 8 bases, and 9 bases lay in between. The CDR3 has 12 amino acids. The CDR3 DNA sequence: TGTGCCAGTACTCAGGGGTATTCACCCCTCCACTTT. It codes for CASTQGYSPLHF. Drawing the rest from reference TRBV19 and TRBJ1-6, the complete variable domain is DGGITQSPKYLFRKEGQNVTLSCEQNLNHDAMYWYRQDPGQGLRLIYYSQIVNDFQKGDIAEGYSVSREKKESFPLTVTSAQKNPTAFYLCASTQGYSPLHFGNGTRLTVT.

The chain employs TRBV5-1 and TRBJ1-1; no definite D call. V was cut by 0 bases and J by 5 bases, with 8 bases left in between. The germline V gene encodes CDR1 SGHRS and CDR2 YFSETQ. CDR3 length: 13 amino acids. CDR3 nucleotide sequence: TGCGCCAGCAGCTTGGATGGAGGGACTGAAGCTTTCTTT. This codes for CASSLDGGTEAFF.

The CDR3 region has the DNA TGTGCCTGGAGTAGTCGAGGAAGCCTAGCCAAAAACATTCAGTACTTC. Amino acids: CAWSSRGSLAKNIQYF. The chain combines TRBV30 with TRBJ2-4; D is unclear. The CDR3 totals 16 residues. Trimming stripped 2 bases from V and 0 bases from J, with 14 bases between. The germline gives CDR1 GTSNPN, CDR2 SVGIG (reference sequence).

The CDR3 is CASSLGTSGGTDTQYF. The CDR3 coding sequence is TGTGCCAGCAGCTTAGGGACTAGCGGGGGGACAGATACGCAGTATTTT. This rearrangement joins TRBV7-2 to TRBJ2-3, with TRBD2 matching over 14 bases. The CDR3 length is 16 residues. V shed 1 base, J shed 3 bases, and the junction held 0 bases outside the gene matches. Germline V lookup: CDR1 SGHTA, CDR2 FQGNSA. Combining the CDR3 with reference TRBV7-2 and TRBJ2-3 gives the whole variable domain GAGVSQSPSNKVTEKGKDVELRCDPISGHTALYWYRQSLGQGLEFLIYFQGNSAPDKSGLPSDRFSAERTGGSVSTLTIQRTQQEDSAVYLCASSLGTSGGTDTQYFGPGTRLTVL.

The genes are TRBV9 and TRBJ2-5; 7 nucleotides match TRBD1. This CDR3 spans 15 amino acids. Germline loops: CDR1 SGDLS, CDR2 YYNGEE. V lost 4 bases and J lost 5; bases outside the gene matches: 11. The CDR3 DNA is TGTGCCAGCAGCCCTAGGACAGGCCTTGGGGAGACCCAGTACTTC. Its protein product is CASSPRTGLGETQYF.

J is TRBJ2-7 and V is TRBV2; TRBD2 matches 7 bases. J was trimmed by 3 bases and V by 8 bases; bases with no gene match: 10. Germline CDR1 and CDR2: SNHLY and FYNNEI. CDR3 length: 14 amino acids. The DNA for the CDR3 is TGTGCCAGCTGCAGGCTAGCGGACATCTACGAGCAGTACTTC. This encodes CASCRLADIYEQYF.

The chain has TRBV11-1 and TRBJ1-1, with D uncertain. The CDR3 totals 14 residues. Germline CDR1 is SGHAT and CDR2 is FQDESV (reference sequence). V gave up 3 bases and J gave up 1 base, with 9 bases separating them. The CDR3 coding sequence is TGTGCCAGCAGCTTTAGGGCAGGGAACACTGAAGCTTTCTTT. Its translation: CASSFRAGNTEAFF. The full variable domain, completed using reference TRBV11-1 and TRBJ1-1, is EAEVAQSPRYKITEKSQAVAFWCDPISGHATLYWYRQILGQGPELLVQFQDESVVDDSQLPKDRFSAERLKGVDSTLKIQPAELGDSAMYLCASSFRAGNTEAFFGQGTRLTVV.

The table lists this clone with a count of one. The chain carries TRBV7-2 and TRBJ2-2; D is possibly TRBD2 (6 bases). The CDR3 runs to 16 residues. Germline V gives CDR1 SGHTA, CDR2 FQGNSA. Trimming removed 1 base from V and 0 bases from J, with 9 bases in between. The CDR3 spells CASSLVAVPNTGELFF. The CDR3 DNA follows: TGTGCCAGCAGCTTAGTAGCGGTTCCGAACACCGGGGAGCTGTTTTTT.

This chain links TRBV30 with TRBJ2-1, with D perhaps TRBD1 or TRBD2 (5 bases each). This CDR3 has 21 amino acids. Germline CDR1 is GTSNPN and CDR2 is SVGIG (reference sequence). V lost 2 bases and J lost 5, with 34 bases in between. The CDR3 nucleotides are TGTGCCTGGAGTCCCCTGGGACCCCTATCCTCTATTGCCCTGGAGGACAATGAGCAGTTCTTC. It yields the protein CAWSPLGPLSSIALEDNEQFF. The complete variable domain, with remaining parts taken from reference TRBV30 and TRBJ2-1, reads SQTIHQWPATLVQPVGSPLSLECTVEGTSNPNLYWYRQAAGRGLQLLFYSVGIGQISSEVPQNLSASRPQDRQFILSSKKLLLSDSGFYLCAWSPLGPLSSIALEDNEQFFGPGTRLTVL.

V is TRBV5-1 and J is TRBJ2-1; D is perhaps TRBD2 (6 bases). Germline V CDR1 and CDR2: SGHRS, YFSETQ. The ends were cut back, 0 bases at V and 6 bases at J, with 10 bases in the middle. The CDR3 sequence is 14 residues long. CDR3 in amino acids: CASSLELAVNEQFF. As DNA, the CDR3 is TGCGCCAGCAGCTTGGAACTAGCTGTCAATGAGCAGTTCTTC.

This clone was seen a single time. This rearrangement joins TRBV14 to TRBJ1-1, with 8 bases aligning to TRBD1. V lost 1 base and J lost 5; bases outside the gene matches: 6. This CDR3 has 15 amino acids. The germline V gene encodes CDR1 SGHDN and CDR2 FVKESK. For the CDR3, the DNA is TGTGCCAGCAGCCAAGGGCCAGGGGGCCTTACTGAAGCTTTCTTT. This gives the protein CASSQGPGGLTEAFF. The variable domain in full, completed from reference TRBV14 and TRBJ1-1, reads EAGVTQFPSHSVIEKGQTVTLRCDPISGHDNLYWYRRVMGKEIKFLLHFVKESKQDESGMPNNRFLAERTGGTYSTLKVQPAELEDSGVYFCASSQGPGGLTEAFFGQGTRLTVV.

The chain combines TRBV12-5 with TRBJ1-5, with D unresolved. Germline CDR1 LGHNT, CDR2 FRNRAP. This CDR3 comprises 16 residues. The V and J ends lost 5 bases and 3 bases respectively, with 17 bases between them. The CDR3 loop reads CASGAQSDGVNQPQHF. Written as DNA, the CDR3 is TGTGCTAGTGGTGCTCAGTCGGACGGAGTCAATCAGCCCCAGCATTTT.

The CDR3 region has the DNA TGTGCCAGCTCCCTAGCTGGCACAGATACGCAGTATTTT. Translating gives CASSLAGTDTQYF. The V and J genes are TRBV18 and TRBJ2-3, with a tentative D call TRBD2 (5 bases). The CDR3 runs 13 residues. Germline V gives CDR1 KGHSH, CDR2 LQKENI. With 6 bases removed from V and 1 base from J, the gap between germline ends came to 8 bases.

The table lists this clone with a count of one. J is TRBJ1-4 and V is TRBV6-6; TRBD1 aligns across 7 bases. The V segment lost 8 bases and the J segment 2 bases; nucleotides outside the gene matches: 8. CDR3 length: 15 residues. The V gene's germline CDR1 is MNHNY and CDR2 SVGAGI (reference sequence). The CDR3 reads CASQNQGGTNEKLFF. In DNA form, the CDR3 reads TGTGCCAGCCAGAACCAGGGGGGGACTAATGAAAAACTGTTTTTT.

This clone was detected a few times. V and J are TRBV9 and TRBJ2-5; TRBD1 or TRBD2 may be the D gene (5 bases each). CDR1 is SGDLS, CDR2 YYNGEE, per germline. Trimming shortened V by 3 bases and J by 2 bases, and 8 bases separated the two germline ends. This CDR3 is built from 13 residues. The CDR3 spells CASSDWGQETQYF. The CDR3 coding sequence is TGTGCCAGCAGCGACTGGGGGCAAGAGACCCAGTACTTC.

This clone was found a few times. This chain joins TRBV6-6 and TRBJ1-1, with a tentative D call TRBD1 (5 bases). V was trimmed by 3 bases and J by 0 bases, leaving 11 bases between them. Germline assignment: CDR1 MNHNY and CDR2 SVGAGI (reference sequence). The length of the CDR3 is 15 residues. The DNA of the CDR3 is TGTGCCAGCAGTTATGAGGGGCGGATGAACACTGAAGCTTTCTTT. Its protein product is CASSYEGRMNTEAFF.

The J gene is TRBJ1-6, the V gene TRBV9; D is ambiguous. Germline V CDR1 and CDR2: SGDLS, YYNGEE. The CDR3 consists of 13 residues. The V and J ends lost 2 bases and 3 bases respectively, with 3 bases between them. The CDR3 nucleotides read TGTGCCAGCAGCGTTGACTATAATTCACCCCTCCACTTT. This sequence encodes CASSVDYNSPLHF.

J is TRBJ2-7 and V is TRBV13, with 7 bases matching TRBD1. Trimming removed 5 bases from V and 2 bases from J; junction bases left unmatched: 9. CDR3 length: 15 residues. CDR1 PRHDT and CDR2 FYEKMQ come from the germline V gene (reference sequence). DNA of the CDR3: TGTGCCAGCAGCGATTCACGACAGGGCGCCTACGAGCAGTACTTC. It specifies CASSDSRQGAYEQYF.

The J gene is TRBJ1-6, the V gene TRBV7-2; D not resolved. The germline gives CDR1 SGHTA, CDR2 FQGNSA. The V end was cut by 2 bases, the J end by 7 bases, with 12 bases between. The CDR3 sequence is 15 residues long. Here the CDR3 DNA reads TGTGCCAGCAGCTTACGACGGCAGAGAAATTCACCCCTCCACTTT. It yields the protein CASSLRRQRNSPLHF.

DNA for the CDR3: TGTGCCAGCAGCTTATACCGGACAGGGGCGGGCAATCAGCCCCAGCATTTT. This translates into CASSLYRTGAGNQPQHF. The rearrangement joins TRBV7-2 to TRBJ1-5; 9 positions match TRBD1. Germline CDR1 SGHTA, CDR2 FQGNSA. The trim removed 2 bases at V and 2 bases at J, leaving 7 bases unmatched. This CDR3 has 17 amino acids.

This clone was observed a single time. The V and J genes are TRBV10-3 and TRBJ2-2; TRBD2 matches 8 bases. Per germline, CDR1 ENHRY and CDR2 SYGVKD. The CDR3 consists of 16 residues. V lost 2 bases and J lost 0; bases outside the gene matches: 2. The CDR3 protein is CAISEELAANTGELFF. CDR3 sequence (DNA): TGTGCCATCAGTGAGGAACTAGCGGCGAACACCGGGGAGCTGTTTTTT.

As DNA, the CDR3 is TGTGCCAGCTCGACAGCCATGAACACTGAAGCTTTCTTT. This gives the protein CASSTAMNTEAFF. This chain uses TRBV18 with TRBJ1-1, with D maybe TRBD1 (5 bases). The ends were cut back, 6 bases at V and 0 bases at J, with 8 bases in the middle. Germline V gene lookup returns CDR1 KGHSH and CDR2 LQKENI. The CDR3 length is 13 residues.

The V gene is TRBV7-6, the J gene TRBJ1-3; D remains ambiguous. Germline V gene sequence: CDR1 SGHVS, CDR2 FNYEAQ. This CDR3 spans 13 amino acids. V was clipped by 7 bases and J by 4 bases, with 11 bases between them. CDR3 protein: CASTPGPGNTIYF. CDR3 in DNA: TGTGCCAGCACCCCCGGCCCAGGAAACACCATATATTTT.

V is TRBV18 and J is TRBJ1-1; TRBD1 might be the D (5 bases). Trimming removed 3 bases at V and 2 bases at J, with 10 bases between. CDR1 KGHSH and CDR2 LQKENI come from the germline V gene. The CDR3 is 14 amino acids. The CDR3 loop is CASSPDRTNTEAFF. CDR3 in DNA: TGTGCCAGCTCACCCGACAGAACTAACACTGAAGCTTTCTTT. Combining the CDR3 with reference TRBV18 and TRBJ1-1 gives the whole variable domain NAGVMQNPRHLVRRRGQEARLRCSPMKGHSHVYWYRQLPEEGLKFMVYLQKENIIDESGMPKERFSAEFPKEGPSILRIQQVVRGDSAAYFCASSPDRTNTEAFFGQGTRLTVV.

The chain links TRBV10-1 to TRBJ2-3; D possibly corresponds to TRBD1 (6 bases). Per the germline V gene, CDR1 is WNHNN and CDR2 is SYGVQD (reference sequence). This CDR3 is 13 amino acids long. Between the trimmed V and J ends, which lost 4 bases and 4 bases, there was a span of 9 bases. The CDR3 coding sequence is TGCGCCAGCAGTGGGGGGACACCAGATACGCAGTATTTT. Encoded protein: CASSGGTPDTQYF.

Written as DNA, the CDR3 is TGTGCCAGCTCACCCACAGGTTACACAGATACGCAGTATTTT. Translated: CASSPTGYTDTQYF. The chain is built from TRBV18 and TRBJ2-3; possibly TRBD1 for D (5 bases). The CDR3 runs 14 residues. Trimming cost V 3 bases and J 2 bases, with 9 bases left between them. Germline lookup yields CDR1 KGHSH and CDR2 LQKENI.

This clone has just one count. V and J are TRBV4-2 and TRBJ2-5; 8 nucleotides match TRBD1. The CDR3 spans 20 residues. Germline lookup yields CDR1 LGHNA and CDR2 YNFKEQ. J was trimmed by 3 bases and V by 0 bases; bases with no gene match: 18. Here the CDR3 reads CASSQDYGLGRTGIEETQYF. The DNA of the CDR3 is TGTGCCAGCAGCCAAGACTACGGCTTAGGGAGGACAGGGATCGAAGAGACCCAGTACTTC.

The V call is TRBV5-6, the J call TRBJ1-1; no clear D gene. Per germline, CDR1 SGHDT and CDR2 YYEEEE. V gave up 2 bases and J gave up 6 bases, with 14 bases separating them. CDR3 size: 14 residues. The CDR3 is CASSLYEGISEAFF. The CDR3 coding sequence is TGTGCCAGCAGCTTATATGAGGGTATCTCTGAAGCTTTCTTT.

The chain uses TRBV10-3 and TRBJ2-4; a weak D match, TRBD2 (5 bases). The CDR3 is 16 residues long. Trimming cost V 0 bases and J 1 base, with 10 bases left between them. Germline values: CDR1 ENHRY, CDR2 SYGVKD. CDR3 residues: CAISESGLAAKNIQYF. Written as DNA, the CDR3 is TGTGCCATCAGTGAGTCTGGGCTAGCTGCCAAAAACATTCAGTACTTC.

CDR3 amino acids: CASSSWDRGGKNIQYF. The CDR3, as DNA: TGTGCCAGCAGCTCCTGGGACCGCGGCGGAAAAAACATTCAGTACTTC. The rearrangement uses TRBV7-3 and TRBJ2-4; D tentatively fits TRBD1 or TRBD2 (5 bases each). The CDR3 length is 16 residues. The germline V gene encodes CDR1 SGHTA and CDR2 FQGTGA. V was shortened by 4 bases and J by 4 bases, with 17 bases between the two germline ends. The whole variable domain, filled in from reference TRBV7-3 and TRBJ2-4, reads GAGVSQTPSNKVTEKGKYVELRCDPISGHTALYWYRQSLGQGPEFLIYFQGTGAADDSGLPNDRFFAVRPEGSVSTLKIQRTERGDSAVYLCASSSWDRGGKNIQYFGAGTRLSVL.

The chain has TRBV5-1 and TRBJ2-6; the match to TRBD1 covers 7 bases. V was pared by 4 bases and J by 0 bases, with 4 bases of the junction left unmatched. The CDR3 extends over 16 amino acids. Germline V gene data show CDR1 as SGHRS and CDR2 as YFSETQ. Written as DNA, the CDR3 is TGCGCCAGCAGCACGGGACAGTACTCTGGGGCCAACGTCCTGACTTTC. Translated, it gives CASSTGQYSGANVLTF.

The V call is TRBV29-1, the J call TRBJ2-5; D tentatively fits TRBD1 or TRBD2 (5 bases each). Judging by the DNA end, TRBJ2-7 fits better; the J call may be wrong. Looked up from germline, CDR1 is SQVTM and CDR2 is ANQGSEA. This CDR3 is built from 17 residues. The CDR3 nucleotides read TGCAGCGTTGAAGATCCGTTTGGAGAGGGGAGAGTCTACGAGCAGTACTTC. Protein: CSVEDPFGEGRVYEQYF.